A single sample gave rise to the 9 T cell receptor beta chains below, sequenced in a study of blood T cell repertoires in COVID-19. Generated by immunoSEQ multiplex PCR, the TCRdb table keeps only in-frame clones and is missing some. The table records over 90,000 clones, about nine tenths of them present only once. Sequences were obtained from peripheral blood. These receptors came from a man aged 50 to 59 with acute or convalescent COVID-19.

The V call is TRBV18, the J call TRBJ2-3, with D possibly matching TRBD1 (5 bases). Germline V CDR1 and CDR2: KGHSH, LQKENI. The CDR3 has 15 amino acids. Trimming took 2 bases from V and 2 from J, leaving 11 bases between them. CDR3 protein: CASSPSGRSTDTQYF. CDR3 in DNA: TGTGCCAGCTCACCATCAGGGCGGTCCACAGATACGCAGTATTTT.

This clone was observed once. This rearrangement joins TRBV19 to TRBJ2-7; 8 positions agree with TRBD1. This CDR3 has 14 amino acids. The germline gives CDR1 LNHDA, CDR2 SQIVND (reference sequence). V lost 5 bases, J lost 0 bases, and 3 bases stayed unmatched. CDR3 nucleotide sequence: TGTGCCAGTAGTTTCGGACAGGGCTCCTACGAGCAGTACTTC. Amino acids: CASSFGQGSYEQYF.

The gene calls are TRBV7-6 and TRBJ2-7; D not resolved. Germline V gene lookup returns CDR1 SGHVS and CDR2 FNYEAQ. Trimming took 1 base from V and 2 from J, leaving 12 bases between them. This CDR3 is 15 amino acids long. CDR3 sequence: CASSLDPGQTYEQYF. The CDR3 nucleotides are TGTGCCAGCAGCTTAGATCCCGGTCAAACCTACGAGCAGTACTTC.

V usage is TRBV30 and J usage is TRBJ1-1, with 7 bases matching TRBD1. V was clipped by 4 bases and J by 3 bases; unmatched bases: 8. Germline loops: CDR1 GTSNPN, CDR2 SVGIG (reference sequence). The CDR3 length is 14 residues. The CDR3 bases are TGTGCCTGGACCCTTGGAGGGGGCGACACTGAAGCTTTCTTT. This codes for CAWTLGGGDTEAFF. The whole variable domain, remainder taken from reference TRBV30 and TRBJ1-1, is SQTIHQWPATLVQPVGSPLSLECTVEGTSNPNLYWYRQAAGRGLQLLFYSVGIGQISSEVPQNLSASRPQDRQFILSSKKLLLSDSGFYLCAWTLGGGDTEAFFGQGTRLTVV.

The V gene is TRBV2, the J gene TRBJ2-5; 7 bases line up with TRBD2. CDR1 is SNHLY and CDR2 is FYNNEI in the germline V gene. The CDR3 spans 12 residues. With V trimmed by 4 bases and J by 5 bases, 1 base remained unmatched. CDR3 in DNA: TGTGCCAGCAGTGTGGGAGGGGAGACCCAGTACTTC. Residues: CASSVGGETQYF.

In this sample, this clone turned up once. Other nucleotide sequences in the sample specify the same CDR3. This chain connects TRBV28 to TRBJ1-2, with D perhaps matching TRBD1 (5 bases). From germline, CDR1 is MDHEN and CDR2 SYDVKM. The CDR3 is 13 amino acids. Trimming cost V 2 bases and J 4 bases, with 8 bases left between them. CDR3 coding DNA: TGTGCCAGCAGTTTAGGTCAGGGCTATGGCTACACCTTC. Its translation: CASSLGQGYGYTF.

The V call is TRBV5-6, the J call TRBJ1-1; 8 bases fit TRBD1. This CDR3 comprises 13 residues. CDR1 and CDR2 from the germline V gene are SGHDT and YYEEEE. V lost 2 bases to trimming and J lost 11 bases; unmatched junction nucleotides: 8. Here the CDR3 DNA reads TGTGCCAGCAGCTTACAGGGGGGCCCGGCGGCTTTCTTT. This gives the protein CASSLQGGPAAFF.

V usage is TRBV12-5 and J usage is TRBJ2-2, with 8 bases aligning to TRBD1. The CDR3 length is 19 residues. Trimming took 3 bases from V and 5 from J; bases not matched to a gene: 17. In germline, CDR1 is LGHNT, CDR2 FRNRAP. The CDR3 reads CASGFFSPLDRVRTGELFF. DNA of the CDR3: TGTGCTAGTGGTTTCTTTTCACCCTTGGACAGGGTGAGGACCGGGGAGCTGTTTTTT.

This CDR3 is CASSQGITSGRTHRETQYF. CDR3 sequence (DNA): TGTGCCAGCAGCCAGGGAATTACTAGCGGGAGGACCCATAGGGAGACCCAGTACTTC. The chain recombines TRBV7-9 with TRBJ2-5; 12 nucleotides agree with TRBD2. Germline V CDR1 and CDR2: SEHNR, FQNEAQ (reference sequence). This CDR3 spans 19 amino acids. Trimming took 5 bases from V and 5 from J; bases not matched to a gene: 18.